This T cell receptor (beta chain) was obtained from a study of T cells after yellow fever vaccination. This clonotype appeared a few times. Germline V gene data show CDR1 as SNHLY and CDR2 as FYNNEI. This CDR3 has 14 amino acids. Trimming left V 6 bases short and J 1 base short, with 13 bases between. By 5'RACE template switching, TCR cDNA was produced, with a universal primer site and UMIs added in the process. TCRdb independently ran MiXCR on the 5' RACE reads; one entry per CDR3 protein. The sample gives around 500,000 distinct CDR3 sequences, 20% to 25% of which show up once; approximately 16% is in the top ten.

The sample consisted of PBMCs, taken less than 25 days after the first yellow fever vaccination. The chain employs TRBV2 and TRBJ2-7; D is possibly TRBD2 (7 bases). The source is a man aged 18 to 30 who received the YFV17D yellow fever vaccine. Written as DNA, the CDR3 is TGTGCCAGCAGGGCGAGGGGGGGGTCCTACGAGCAGTACTTC. It specifies CASRARGGSYEQYF.